This T cell receptor beta chain was recovered during a study of shared clonotypes between healthy human individuals. Once extracted for a subset, genomic DNA was divided evenly among several immunoSEQ plates. The quantity of DNA used in unsorted PBMC replicate PCRs was approximately 300 ng, corresponding to about 30,000 T cell genomes. Produced via immunoSEQ multiplex PCR; TCRdb's table is partial and in-frame only. The table has some 500,000 clones, 79% seen once. This clone was picked up a small number of times. Donors, healthy HIV-negative adults, lacked recent acute infections or vaccinations. This CDR3 region has 11 residues. V lost 6 bases and J 9 bases, leaving 9 bases between the germline ends. Germline V gene data show CDR1 as MNHEY and CDR2 as SMNVEV (reference sequence).

The receptor was isolated from a middle-aged woman in good health. Some clones in this sample may be carry-over from other donors' samples. The chain uses TRBV27 and TRBJ2-1; maybe TRBD1 (5 bases). The specimen was PBMCs. CDR3 residues: CASRIRGEQFF. For the CDR3, the DNA is TGTGCCAGCAGAATTAGGGGTGAGCAGTTCTTC.